The clone carrying this T cell receptor (beta chain) was detected once. Its antigen is as yet unknown. Other nucleotide sequences in the sample specify the same CDR3. This sample was taken from a study of beta chain features in type 1 diabetes. Whole-study context: When patients were set against healthy donors, age, gender and cell yields were similar. Study-wide points: Cells carrying high TCR expression could end up over-represented when cDNA is sequenced. TCRB repertoires of naive, central memory and Treg cells appeared more similar among patients than among healthy donors. In all four CD4+ subsets, TCRB CDR3 length was significantly, moderately reduced in type 1 diabetes.

cDNA synthesis used the whole RNA isolate, giving expressed TCRB sequences. Data came from immunoSEQ multiplex PCR; TCRdb stores just in-frame clones and leaves some out. The data hold 200,000 to 250,000 clones, with about 63% observed a single time. The sequenced sample consisted of naive CD4+ T cells from blood. The receptor was derived from a man between 25 and 39 years old in good health.

The CDR3 DNA reads TGTGCCAGCAGCTTTACTAGCGGGAGCTACGAGCAGTACTTC. The encoded protein is CASSFTSGSYEQYF. The rearrangement uses TRBV7-2 and TRBJ2-7; 11 positions agree with TRBD2. This CDR3 comprises 14 residues. Germline-derived CDR1 and CDR2 are SGHTA and FQGNSA. Unmatched junction bases numbered 1, after V lost 3 bases and J lost 3 bases. The full variable domain, completed using reference TRBV7-2 and TRBJ2-7, is GAGVSQSPSNKVTEKGKDVELRCDPISGHTALYWYRQSLGQGLEFLIYFQGNSAPDKSGLPSDRFSAERTGGSVSTLTIQRTQQEDSAVYLCASSFTSGSYEQYFGPGTRLTVT.